This T cell receptor beta chain was sequenced during a study of beta chain features in type 1 diabetes. This clone turned up a few times. Its antigen is unknown. CDR3 length: 12 amino acids. The germline V gene encodes CDR1 SGHVS and CDR2 FQNEAQ. V gave up 4 bases and J gave up 5 bases, with 8 bases separating them. Averaging roughly 100 mL, one heparinised blood draw was given by each donor. CD45RO/CCR7/CD25/CD127/CD95/CD27 separated CD4+ naive, central memory, regulatory and stem cell-like memory cells by sorting. cDNA synthesis used the whole RNA isolate, giving expressed TCRB sequences. The data were produced by immunoSEQ multiplex PCR, yet TCRdb's version contains in-frame clones alone and is incomplete. Counted here are 95,000 to 150,000 clones, 16% occurring once; the ten biggest clones make up 2% to 3%. Study observations and caveats: cDNA-based reads could over-represent cells with high TCR expression. Fewer junction insertions and more nucleotide deletions appeared in type 1 diabetes patients. Moderately but significantly shorter TCRB CDR3s were found in Type 1 diabetes patients in all four CD4+ subsets.

The chain carries TRBV7-8 and TRBJ2-5; D remains unclear. The material sequenced was central memory CD4+ T cells from blood. The clonotype comes from a man aged 30-40 years with type 1 diabetes. CDR3 region: CASSSQSETQYF. In DNA form, the CDR3 reads TGTGCCAGCAGCTCCCAATCGGAGACCCAGTACTTC.